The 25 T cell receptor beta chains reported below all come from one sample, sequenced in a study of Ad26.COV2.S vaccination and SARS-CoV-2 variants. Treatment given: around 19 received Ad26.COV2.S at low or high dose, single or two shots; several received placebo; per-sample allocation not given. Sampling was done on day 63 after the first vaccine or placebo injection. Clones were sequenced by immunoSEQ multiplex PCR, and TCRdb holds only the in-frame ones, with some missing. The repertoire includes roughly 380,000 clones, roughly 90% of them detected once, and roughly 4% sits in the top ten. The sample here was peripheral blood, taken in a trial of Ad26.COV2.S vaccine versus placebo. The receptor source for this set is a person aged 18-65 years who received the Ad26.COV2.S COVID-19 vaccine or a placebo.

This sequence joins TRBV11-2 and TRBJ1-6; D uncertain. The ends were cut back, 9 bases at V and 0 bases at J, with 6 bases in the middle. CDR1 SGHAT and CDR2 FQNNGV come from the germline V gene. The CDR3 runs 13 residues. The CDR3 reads CASTRSYNSPLHF. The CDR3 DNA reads TGTGCCAGTACTCGCTCCTATAATTCACCCCTCCACTTT.

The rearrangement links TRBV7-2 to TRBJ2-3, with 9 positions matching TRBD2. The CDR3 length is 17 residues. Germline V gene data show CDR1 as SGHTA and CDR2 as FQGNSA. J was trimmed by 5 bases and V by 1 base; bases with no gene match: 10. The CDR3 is CASSLGSAGGARDTQYF. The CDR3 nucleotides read TGTGCCAGCAGCTTAGGTTCGGCGGGGGGGGCTAGAGATACGCAGTATTTT.

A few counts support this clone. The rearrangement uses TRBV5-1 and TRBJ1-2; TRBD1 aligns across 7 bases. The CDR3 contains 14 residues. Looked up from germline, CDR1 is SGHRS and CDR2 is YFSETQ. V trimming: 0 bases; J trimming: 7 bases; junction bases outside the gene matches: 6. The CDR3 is CASSLGDTGAGYTF. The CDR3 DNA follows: TGCGCCAGCAGCTTGGGAGACACAGGGGCTGGCTACACCTTC.

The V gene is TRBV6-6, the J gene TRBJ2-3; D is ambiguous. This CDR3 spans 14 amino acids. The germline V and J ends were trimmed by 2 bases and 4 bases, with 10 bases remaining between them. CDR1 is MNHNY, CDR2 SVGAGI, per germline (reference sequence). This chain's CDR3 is CASSYGRLPDTQYF. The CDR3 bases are TGTGCCAGCAGTTACGGACGCTTACCAGATACGCAGTATTTT.

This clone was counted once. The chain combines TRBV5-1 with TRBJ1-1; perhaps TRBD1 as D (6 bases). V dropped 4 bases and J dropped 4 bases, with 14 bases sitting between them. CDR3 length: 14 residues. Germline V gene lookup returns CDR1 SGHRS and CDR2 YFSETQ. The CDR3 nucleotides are TGCGCCAGCAGCCGAGTGGTACAGGGCACTGAAGCTTTCTTT. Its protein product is CASSRVVQGTEAFF.

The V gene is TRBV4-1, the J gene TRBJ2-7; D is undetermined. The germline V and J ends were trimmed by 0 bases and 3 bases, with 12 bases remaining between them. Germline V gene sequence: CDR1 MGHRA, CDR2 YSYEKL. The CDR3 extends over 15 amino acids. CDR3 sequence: CASSQEENSDYEQYF. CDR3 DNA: TGCGCCAGCAGCCAAGAAGAGAACAGTGACTACGAGCAGTACTTC.

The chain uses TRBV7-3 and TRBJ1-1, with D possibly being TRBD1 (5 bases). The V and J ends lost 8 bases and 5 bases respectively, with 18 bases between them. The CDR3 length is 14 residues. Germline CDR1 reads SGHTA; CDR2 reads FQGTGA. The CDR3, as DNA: TGTGCCAGCGGGACCTCGGGGGGAACAACTGAAGCTTTCTTT. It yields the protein CASGTSGGTTEAFF.

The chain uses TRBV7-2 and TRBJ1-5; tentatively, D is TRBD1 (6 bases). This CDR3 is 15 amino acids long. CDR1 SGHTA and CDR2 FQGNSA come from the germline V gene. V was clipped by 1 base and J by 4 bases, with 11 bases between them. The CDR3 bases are TGTGCCAGCAGCTTAGTTACAGGGAGGAATCAGCCCCAGCATTTT. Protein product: CASSLVTGRNQPQHF.

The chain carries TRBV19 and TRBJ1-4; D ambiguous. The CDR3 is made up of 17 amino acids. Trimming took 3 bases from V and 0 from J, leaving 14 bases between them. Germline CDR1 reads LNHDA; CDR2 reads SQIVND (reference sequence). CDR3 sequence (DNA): TGTGCCAGTAGTATCCTCACCAGTATCGCAACTAATGAAAAACTGTTTTTT. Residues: CASSILTSIATNEKLFF.

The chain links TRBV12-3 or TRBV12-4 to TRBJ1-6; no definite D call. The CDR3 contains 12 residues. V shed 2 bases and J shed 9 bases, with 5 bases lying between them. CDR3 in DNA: TGTGCCAGCAGTTTACTTCCTTCACCCCTCCACTTT. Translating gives CASSLLPSPLHF.

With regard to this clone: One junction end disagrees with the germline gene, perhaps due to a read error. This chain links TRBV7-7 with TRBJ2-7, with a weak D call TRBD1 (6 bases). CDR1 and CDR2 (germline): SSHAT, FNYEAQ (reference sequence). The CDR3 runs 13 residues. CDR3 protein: CASSPGDTHEQYF. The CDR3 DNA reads TGTGCTAGCAGCCCCGGGGACACCCACGAGCAGTACTTC. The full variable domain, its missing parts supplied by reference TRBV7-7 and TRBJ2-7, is GAGVSQSPRYKVTKRGQDVTLRCDPISSHATLYWYQQALGQGPEFLTYFNYEAQPDKSGLPSDRFSAERPEGSISTLTIQRTEQRDSAMYRCASSPGDTHEQYFGPGTRLTVT.

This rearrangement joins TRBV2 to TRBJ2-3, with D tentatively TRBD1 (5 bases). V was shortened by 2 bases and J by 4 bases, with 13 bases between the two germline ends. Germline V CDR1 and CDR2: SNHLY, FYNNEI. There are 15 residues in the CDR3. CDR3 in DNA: TGTGCCAGCAGTGAACAGGGCTCGGGCCCAGATACGCAGTATTTT. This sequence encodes CASSEQGSGPDTQYF.

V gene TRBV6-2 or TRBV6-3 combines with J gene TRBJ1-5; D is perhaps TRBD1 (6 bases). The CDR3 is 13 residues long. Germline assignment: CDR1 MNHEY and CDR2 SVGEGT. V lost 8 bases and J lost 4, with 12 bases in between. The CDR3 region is CASRQGKNQPQHF. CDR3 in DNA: TGTGCCAGCCGCCAGGGGAAAAATCAGCCCCAGCATTTT.

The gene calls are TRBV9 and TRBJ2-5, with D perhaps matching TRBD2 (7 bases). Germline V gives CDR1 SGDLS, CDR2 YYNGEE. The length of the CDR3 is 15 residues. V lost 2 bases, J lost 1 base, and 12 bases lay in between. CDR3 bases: TGTGCCAGCAGCGTGAGGGGGGGTCTCCAAGAGACCCAGTACTTC. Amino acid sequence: CASSVRGGLQETQYF.

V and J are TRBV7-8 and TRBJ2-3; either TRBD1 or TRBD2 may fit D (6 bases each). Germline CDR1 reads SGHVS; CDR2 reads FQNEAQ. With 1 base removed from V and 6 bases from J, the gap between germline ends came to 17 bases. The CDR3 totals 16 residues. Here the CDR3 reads CASSLVAGHSVDTQYF. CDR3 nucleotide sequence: TGTGCCAGCAGCTTAGTGGCGGGACACTCTGTGGATACGCAGTATTTT.

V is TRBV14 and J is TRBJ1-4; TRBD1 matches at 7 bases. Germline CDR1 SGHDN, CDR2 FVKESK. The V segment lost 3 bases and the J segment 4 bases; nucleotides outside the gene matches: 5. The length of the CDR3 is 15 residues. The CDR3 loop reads CASSQIQGNNEKLFF. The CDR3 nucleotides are TGTGCCAGCAGCCAGATACAGGGGAATAATGAAAAACTGTTTTTT.

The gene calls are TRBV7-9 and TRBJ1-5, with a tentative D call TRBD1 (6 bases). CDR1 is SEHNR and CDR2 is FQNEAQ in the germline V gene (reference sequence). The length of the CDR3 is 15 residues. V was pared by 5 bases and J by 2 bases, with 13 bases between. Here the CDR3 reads CASSPGTTGNQPQHF. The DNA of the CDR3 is TGTGCCAGCAGCCCGGGGACAACGGGCAATCAGCCCCAGCATTTT.

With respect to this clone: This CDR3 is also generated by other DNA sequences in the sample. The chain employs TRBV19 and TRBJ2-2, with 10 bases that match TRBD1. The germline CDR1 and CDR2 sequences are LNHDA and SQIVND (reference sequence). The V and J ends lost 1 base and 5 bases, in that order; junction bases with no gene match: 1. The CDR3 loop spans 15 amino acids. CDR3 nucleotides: TGTGCCAGTAGTATAGGACAGGGGGCTACCGGGGAGCTGTTTTTT. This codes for CASSIGQGATGELFF.

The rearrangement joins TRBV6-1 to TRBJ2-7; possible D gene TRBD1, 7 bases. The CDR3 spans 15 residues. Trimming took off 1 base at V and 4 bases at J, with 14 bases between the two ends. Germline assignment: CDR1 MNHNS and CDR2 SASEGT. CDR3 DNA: TGTGCCAGCAGTGAAGTCCGCAGGGGGGTTTACGAGCAGTACTTC. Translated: CASSEVRRGVYEQYF.

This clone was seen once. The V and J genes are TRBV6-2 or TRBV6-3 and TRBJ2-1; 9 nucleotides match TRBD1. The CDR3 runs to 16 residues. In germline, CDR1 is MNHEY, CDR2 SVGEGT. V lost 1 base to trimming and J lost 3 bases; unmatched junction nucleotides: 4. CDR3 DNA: TGTGCCAGCAGTTACTGGGGACAGGGACTCTACAATGAGCAGTTCTTC. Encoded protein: CASSYWGQGLYNEQFF.

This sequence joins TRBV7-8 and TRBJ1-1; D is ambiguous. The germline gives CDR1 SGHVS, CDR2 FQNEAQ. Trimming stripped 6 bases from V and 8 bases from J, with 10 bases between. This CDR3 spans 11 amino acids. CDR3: CASRKGGEAFF. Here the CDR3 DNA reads TGTGCCAGCAGGAAAGGCGGGGAAGCTTTCTTT.

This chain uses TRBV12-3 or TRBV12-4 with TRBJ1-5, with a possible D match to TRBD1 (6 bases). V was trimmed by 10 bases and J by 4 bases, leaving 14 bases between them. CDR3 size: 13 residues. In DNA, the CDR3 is TGTGCCACCACGGGACACTGGAATCAGCCCCAGCATTTT. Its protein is CATTGHWNQPQHF.

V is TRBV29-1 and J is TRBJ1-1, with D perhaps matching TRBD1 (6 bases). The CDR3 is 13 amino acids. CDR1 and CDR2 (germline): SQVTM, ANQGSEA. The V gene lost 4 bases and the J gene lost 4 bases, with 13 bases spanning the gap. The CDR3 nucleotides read TGCAGCGTTGGGATAGGGACACTCACTGAAGCTTTCTTT. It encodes CSVGIGTLTEAFF. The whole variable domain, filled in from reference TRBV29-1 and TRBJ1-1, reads SAVISQKPSRDICQRGTSLTIQCQVDSQVTMMFWYRQQPGQSLTLIATANQGSEATYESGFVIDKFPISRPNLTFSTLTVSNMSPEDSSIYLCSVGIGTLTEAFFGQGTRLTVV.

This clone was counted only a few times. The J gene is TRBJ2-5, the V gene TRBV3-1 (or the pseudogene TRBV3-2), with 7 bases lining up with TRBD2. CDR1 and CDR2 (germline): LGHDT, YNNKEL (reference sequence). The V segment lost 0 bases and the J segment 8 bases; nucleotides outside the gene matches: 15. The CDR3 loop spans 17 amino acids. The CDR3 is CASSQDVRAGTAGTQYF. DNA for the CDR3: TGTGCCAGCAGCCAAGACGTCAGAGCGGGGACTGCCGGTACCCAGTACTTC.

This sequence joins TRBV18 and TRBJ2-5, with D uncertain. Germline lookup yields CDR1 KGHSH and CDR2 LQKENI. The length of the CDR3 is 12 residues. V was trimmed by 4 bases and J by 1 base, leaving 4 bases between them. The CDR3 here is CASSQLQETQYF. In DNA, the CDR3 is TGTGCCAGCTCACAACTCCAAGAGACCCAGTACTTC.